This T cell receptor (beta chain) was identified in a study of T cells in Graves' hyperthyroidism and ophthalmopathy. This clonotype showed up many times. The antigen remains unidentified. The investigators amplified TCR beta CDR3 regions from RNA transcripts. A set of HTBI primers served as the primers for a first-round RT-PCR of the TCR CDR3. TCRdb passed the multiplex PCR reads through MiXCR, listing each CDR3 protein once. This sample yields about 690,000 distinct CDR3 sequences, of which roughly 17% are seen a single time; about a sixth belongs to the top ten. The CDR3 length is 15 residues. CDR1 and CDR2 from the germline V gene are MDHEN and SYDVKM. The trim removed 6 bases at V and 2 bases at J, leaving 8 bases unmatched. Findings and limits, study-wide: By a 13 V-J model, ophthalmopathy was set apart from stable hyperthyroidism. Most thyroid-expanded clonotypes above 0.001 were also found in blood.

This receptor was obtained from a man aged 50 to 60 with Graves' hyperthyroidism. This chain links TRBV28 with TRBJ2-5, with TRBD1 matching 8 bases. Sequenced sample: blood. The chain's CDR3 is CASRPGQVSQETQYF. CDR3 in DNA: TGTGCCAGCAGACCGGGACAGGTGTCGCAAGAGACCCAGTACTTC. Filled out from reference TRBV28 and TRBJ2-5, the complete variable domain reads DVKVTQSSRYLVKRTGEKVFLECVQDMDHENMFWYRQDPGLGLRLIYFSYDVKMKEKGDIPEGYSVSREKKERFSLILESASTNQTSMYLCASRPGQVSQETQYFGPGTRLLVL.